This T cell receptor beta chain was sequenced in a study of cytomegalovirus exposure and HLA in healthy donors. Study-level points and caveats: Most TCR beta V segments were productive about 90% or about 30% of the time in an earlier analysis. Several of the most significant clusters appeared linked to common viral pathogens, based on a later analysis.

Use of 60 Vbeta and 13 Jbeta primers characterized the PCR. TCRdb keeps only in-frame clones here, not all; method: immunoSEQ multiplex PCR. Among 95,000 to 150,000 clones, 77% were seen once, and the ten largest hold less than 4%. Worth noting for this clone: What it binds is not known.

This TCR derives from a human donor in good health. The sequenced material came from PBMCs.

The CDR3 loop is CASSEAGDGRANEQYF. The CDR3 coding sequence is TGTGCCAGCAGTGAAGCGGGTGACGGGAGGGCAAACGAGCAGTACTTC. The chain is built from TRBV2 and TRBJ2-7; 8 bases align to TRBD2. V dropped 0 bases and J dropped 5; count of bases not matched to a gene: 9. The CDR3 covers 16 residues. Germline-derived CDR1 and CDR2 are SNHLY and FYNNEI.